The next 18 T cell receptor beta chains were all read from a single sample in a study of cytomegalovirus exposure and HLA in healthy donors. The PCR made use of 60 Vbeta and 13 Jbeta primers. Libraries were prepared by immunoSEQ multiplex PCR; TCRdb keeps only in-frame clonotypes and omits some of them. The sample comprises some 160,000 clones, around 80% of which are singletons, and approximately 6.7% rests with the top ten. Sequences were obtained from PBMCs. These receptors all come from a male donor in good health and CMV-seropositive.

The chain has TRBV30 and TRBJ1-3; tentatively, D is TRBD1 (6 bases). Germline CDR1 reads GTSNPN; CDR2 reads SVGIG (reference sequence). The CDR3 totals 16 residues. The germline V and J ends were trimmed by 3 bases and 4 bases, with 19 bases remaining between them. The CDR3 is CAWSLGVPGVGNTIYF. CDR3 coding DNA: TGTGCCTGGAGCCTAGGGGTGCCAGGGGTAGGAAACACCATATATTTT.

The V call is TRBV30, the J call TRBJ1-1; a weak D match, TRBD1 (5 bases). V lost 1 base, J lost 0 bases, and 6 bases lay in between. The CDR3 loop spans 13 amino acids. CDR1 and CDR2 (germline): GTSNPN, SVGIG (reference sequence). CDR3 coding DNA: TGTGCCTGGAGTGACAGGATGAACACTGAAGCTTTCTTT. Protein: CAWSDRMNTEAFF.

The chain uses TRBV7-2 and TRBJ2-7, with 9 bases fitting TRBD1. The V and J ends lost 5 bases and 2 bases, in that order; junction bases with no gene match: 7. Germline CDR1 and CDR2: SGHTA and FQGNSA. This CDR3 is 15 amino acids long. The CDR3 here is CASSPRQGGTYEQYF. The CDR3 DNA is TGTGCCAGCAGCCCCAGACAGGGGGGCACCTACGAGCAGTACTTC.

Comment on this clone: The junction departs from the called germline gene at one end, perhaps through a read error. The V and J genes are TRBV7-9 and TRBJ2-5; possible D gene TRBD2, 6 bases. The CDR3 sequence is 15 residues long. Germline CDR1 SEHNR, CDR2 FQNEAQ (reference sequence). In DNA form, the CDR3 reads TGTTCCAGCAGCCCGCCTCGGGAGTACCAAGAGACCCAGTACTTC. Residues: CSSSPPREYQETQYF.

In nucleotides, the CDR3 is TGTGCCAGCAGTACTCAGGGGGCCACTGAAGCTTTCTTT. Translation gives CASSTQGATEAFF. This chain joins TRBV27 and TRBJ1-1; 8 bases fit TRBD1. V lost 5 bases and J lost 4; bases outside the gene matches: 3. The CDR3 runs 13 residues. Germline CDR1 MNHEY, CDR2 SMNVEV (reference sequence).

This chain uses TRBV4-1 with TRBJ2-4; 12 nucleotides agree with TRBD2. CDR1 is MGHRA and CDR2 is YSYEKL in the germline V gene. V dropped 0 bases and J dropped 8; count of bases not matched to a gene: 8. The length of the CDR3 is 17 residues. Written as DNA, the CDR3 is TGCGCCAGCAGCCAAGATAGGGCGACTAGCGGGAGTTACATTCAGTACTTC. Amino acids: CASSQDRATSGSYIQYF.

CDR3 DNA: TGTGCCAGCAGCCAAGGGGACAGGGGGAGTAATGAAAAACTGTTTTTT. It is translated as CASSQGDRGSNEKLFF. V usage is TRBV14 and J usage is TRBJ1-4, with 11 bases that match TRBD1. J gave up 4 bases and V 1 base, and 2 bases lay outside the gene matches. The CDR3 contains 16 residues. CDR1 and CDR2 from the germline V gene are SGHDN and FVKESK.

V gene TRBV18 combines with J gene TRBJ2-3, with 10 bases matching TRBD2. Germline V gives CDR1 KGHSH, CDR2 LQKENI. The CDR3 totals 15 residues. J lost 2 bases, V lost 5 bases, and 4 bases had no gene match. The CDR3 here is CASSGLAGVTDTQYF. CDR3 DNA sequence: TGTGCCAGCTCAGGGCTAGCGGGAGTCACAGATACGCAGTATTTT. The complete variable domain, with remaining parts taken from reference TRBV18 and TRBJ2-3, reads NAGVMQNPRHLVRRRGQEARLRCSPMKGHSHVYWYRQLPEEGLKFMVYLQKENIIDESGMPKERFSAEFPKEGPSILRIQQVVRGDSAAYFCASSGLAGVTDTQYFGPGTRLTVL.

CDR3 in amino acids: CASSRPLAEGTDTQYF. CDR3 DNA: TGCGCCAGCAGCCGCCCCCTAGCGGAGGGCACAGATACGCAGTATTTT. V and J are TRBV5-1 and TRBJ2-3; 7 nucleotides line up with TRBD2. The CDR3 consists of 16 residues. V lost 4 bases and J lost 1; bases outside the gene matches: 9. Germline lookup yields CDR1 SGHRS and CDR2 YFSETQ.

The gene calls are TRBV29-1 and TRBJ2-7; 7 bases fit TRBD1. Germline V gives CDR1 SQVTM, CDR2 ANQGSEA. The CDR3 runs 14 residues. The V gene end was trimmed by 1 base and the J gene end by 1 base; junction bases not matched to a gene: 4. The CDR3 loop reads CSVEGTGASYEQYF. CDR3 DNA sequence: TGCAGCGTTGAAGGTACAGGGGCTTCCTACGAGCAGTACTTC.

The V call is TRBV6-5, the J call TRBJ2-5; weak D call: TRBD1 (5 bases). Judging by the DNA end, TRBJ2-7 fits better; the J call may be wrong. Germline lookup yields CDR1 MNHEY and CDR2 SVGAGI. The CDR3 is 14 amino acids. The CDR3 here is CASSYSRENYEQYF. The CDR3, as DNA: TGTGCCAGCAGTTACTCCAGGGAAAACTACGAGCAGTACTTC.

The chain combines TRBV6-4 with TRBJ2-5; 8 nucleotides align to TRBD2. CDR1 is MRHNA and CDR2 is SNTAGT in the germline V gene. V lost 0 bases to trimming and J lost 1 base; unmatched junction nucleotides: 4. CDR3 length: 16 amino acids. The CDR3 DNA reads as TGTGCCAGCAGTGACTCCGACGGGGGGGGCCAAGAGACCCAGTACTTC. This translates into CASSDSDGGGQETQYF.

This clone has a single count. The germline gene is not matched at one end of the junction; a read error may be the cause. The CDR3 protein is CSSSLAVQGGREPQHF. For the CDR3, the DNA is TGTTCCAGCAGCTTAGCAGTACAGGGGGGAAGAGAGCCCCAGCATTTT. V usage is TRBV7-9 and J usage is TRBJ1-5, with 8 bases lining up with TRBD1. The CDR3 totals 16 residues. Germline CDR1 is SEHNR and CDR2 is FQNEAQ (reference sequence).

The chain combines TRBV6-1 with TRBJ2-1; TRBD2 matches 9 bases. Germline V gives CDR1 MNHNS, CDR2 SASEGT. V dropped 5 bases and J dropped 0; count of bases not matched to a gene: 2. CDR3 length: 15 amino acids. The chain's CDR3 is CASSNSGSSYNEQFF. In DNA form, the CDR3 reads TGTGCCAGCAGTAATAGCGGGAGCTCCTACAATGAGCAGTTCTTC.

The chain is built from TRBV5-4 and TRBJ1-4; maybe TRBD1 (6 bases). Germline V CDR1 and CDR2: SGHNT, YYREEE (reference sequence). The V gene lost 10 bases and the J gene lost 8 bases, with 18 bases spanning the gap. The CDR3 spans 13 residues. CDR3 sequence: CAGENREEEKLFF. In DNA form, the CDR3 reads TGTGCCGGGGAGAACAGGGAAGAAGAAAAACTGTTTTTT.

V usage is TRBV5-4 and J usage is TRBJ2-7; 8 bases align to TRBD1. The CDR3 length is 14 residues. J lost 4 bases, V lost 4 bases, and 7 bases had no gene match. Germline CDR1 is SGHNT and CDR2 is YYREEE (reference sequence). The CDR3 sequence is CASSPQGARYEQYF. In nucleotides, the CDR3 is TGTGCCAGCAGCCCTCAGGGGGCTCGGTACGAGCAGTACTTC.

J is TRBJ2-5 and V is TRBV5-6, with D perhaps matching TRBD1 (6 bases). Germline V gene lookup returns CDR1 SGHDT and CDR2 YYEEEE. V lost 4 bases and J lost 0, with 13 bases in between. CDR3 length equals 15 residues. CDR3 in DNA: TGTGCCAGCAGCCGGACAGTCAAGTACCAAGAGACCCAGTACTTC. Amino acids: CASSRTVKYQETQYF.

In its sample, this clone was seen a few times. The gene calls are TRBV29-1 and TRBJ1-5; 7 bases match TRBD1. CDR3 length: 13 amino acids. The germline V gene encodes CDR1 SQVTM and CDR2 ANQGSEA. V lost 6 bases to trimming and J lost 1 base; unmatched junction nucleotides: 3. CDR3 protein: CSVAGGSNQPQHF. The CDR3 bases are TGCAGCGTAGCAGGGGGAAGCAATCAGCCCCAGCATTTT.